The T cell receptor (beta chain) described here comes from a study of cytomegalovirus exposure and HLA in healthy donors. Use of 60 Vbeta and 13 Jbeta primers characterized the PCR. This table comes from immunoSEQ multiplex PCR, and its TCRdb copy is limited to in-frame clones, with some not included. The table lists 150,000 or so clones, about 79% of them singletons, with 0.65% to 0.85% in the top ten. Germline CDR1 is SGHTA and CDR2 is FQGNSA. The ends lost 5 bases at V and 6 bases at J; junction bases unmatched: 9. This CDR3 contains 14 residues. The source of this sequence is a female donor in good health and CMV-seronegative. Sequencing used PBMCs. The chain uses TRBV7-2 and TRBJ1-2, with 7 bases that match TRBD1. The CDR3, as DNA: TGTGCCAGCAGCCTTCGACCCACAGGGGATGGCTACACCTTC. It translates to CASSLRPTGDGYTF.